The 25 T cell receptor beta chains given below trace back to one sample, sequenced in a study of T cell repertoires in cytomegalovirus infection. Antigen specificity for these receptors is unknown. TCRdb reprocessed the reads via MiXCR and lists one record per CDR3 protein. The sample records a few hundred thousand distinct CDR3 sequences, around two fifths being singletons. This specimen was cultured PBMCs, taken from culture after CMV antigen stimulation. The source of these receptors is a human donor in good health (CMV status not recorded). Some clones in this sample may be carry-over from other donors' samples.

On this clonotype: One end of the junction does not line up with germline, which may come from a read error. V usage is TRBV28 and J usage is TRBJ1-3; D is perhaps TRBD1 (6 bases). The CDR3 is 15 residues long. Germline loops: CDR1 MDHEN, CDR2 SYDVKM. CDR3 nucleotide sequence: TGTGCCAGCAGGGCGAACAGGGATGCGGGAAACGCCATATATTTT. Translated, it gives CASRANRDAGNAIYF.

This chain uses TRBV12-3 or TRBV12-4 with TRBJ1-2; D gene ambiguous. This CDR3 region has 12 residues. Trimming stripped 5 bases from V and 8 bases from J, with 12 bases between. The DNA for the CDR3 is TGTGCCAGCAGTAATTCGGCAGGAGGCTACACCTTC. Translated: CASSNSAGGYTF.

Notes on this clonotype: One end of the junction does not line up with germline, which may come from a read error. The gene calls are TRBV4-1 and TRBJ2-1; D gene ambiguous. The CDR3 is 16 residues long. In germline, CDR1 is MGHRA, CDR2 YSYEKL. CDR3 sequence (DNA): TGTGCCAGCAGCCAAGCACGCACCAACTCCTACAATGAGCAGTTCTTC. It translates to CASSQARTNSYNEQFF.

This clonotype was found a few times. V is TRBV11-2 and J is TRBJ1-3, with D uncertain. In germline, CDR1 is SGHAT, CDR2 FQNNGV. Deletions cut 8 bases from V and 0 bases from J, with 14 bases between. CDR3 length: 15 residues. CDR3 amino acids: CASATSPVSGNTIYF. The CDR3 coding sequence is TGTGCCAGCGCGACCAGTCCCGTCTCTGGAAACACCATATATTTT.

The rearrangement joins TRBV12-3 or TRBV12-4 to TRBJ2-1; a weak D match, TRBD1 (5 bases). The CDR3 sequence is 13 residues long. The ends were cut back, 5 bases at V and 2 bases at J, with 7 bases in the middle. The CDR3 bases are TGTGCCAGCAGTGACAGCCCCTACAATGAGCAGTTCTTC. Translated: CASSDSPYNEQFF.

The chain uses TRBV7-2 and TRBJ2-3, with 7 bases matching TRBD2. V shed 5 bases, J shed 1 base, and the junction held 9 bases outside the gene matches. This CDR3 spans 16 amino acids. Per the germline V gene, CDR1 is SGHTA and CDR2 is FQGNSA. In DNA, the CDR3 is TGTGCCAGCAGCCAAAGGCGTCTAGCGGGCACAGATACGCAGTATTTT. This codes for CASSQRRLAGTDTQYF.

The CDR3 is CASSRRGGGTGELFF. Here the CDR3 DNA reads TGTGCCAGTAGCCGGAGGGGCGGGGGGACCGGGGAGCTGTTTTTT. The genes are TRBV19 and TRBJ2-2; 8 bases fit TRBD2. The junction had 8 bases not matched to a gene; V was cut back by 6 bases and J by 5 bases. The length of the CDR3 is 15 residues. In germline, CDR1 is LNHDA, CDR2 SQIVND (reference sequence).

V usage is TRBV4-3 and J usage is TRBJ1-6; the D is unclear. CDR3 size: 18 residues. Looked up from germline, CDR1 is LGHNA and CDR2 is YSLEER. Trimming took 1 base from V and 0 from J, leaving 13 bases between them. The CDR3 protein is CASSQGTPTSSYNSPLHF. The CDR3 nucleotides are TGCGCCAGCAGCCAAGGAACTCCTACGAGCTCCTATAATTCACCCCTCCACTTT.

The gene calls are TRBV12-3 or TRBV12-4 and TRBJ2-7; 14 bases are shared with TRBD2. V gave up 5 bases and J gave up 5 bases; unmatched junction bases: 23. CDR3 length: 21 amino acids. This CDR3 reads CASSGPTSPGLAGVKRNEQYF. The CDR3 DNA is TGTGCCAGCAGTGGCCCCACGAGCCCGGGACTAGCGGGAGTTAAGAGGAACGAGCAGTACTTC.

In DNA form, the CDR3 reads TGTGCTAGTGGTTCCTTTCTTAGCGGGAGCTACAATGAGCAGTTCTTC. The encoded protein is CASGSFLSGSYNEQFF. The chain links TRBV12-5 to TRBJ2-1; 9 bases match TRBD2. CDR3 length equals 16 residues. Germline values: CDR1 LGHNT, CDR2 FRNRAP. Trimming took 4 bases from V and 3 from J; bases not matched to a gene: 7.

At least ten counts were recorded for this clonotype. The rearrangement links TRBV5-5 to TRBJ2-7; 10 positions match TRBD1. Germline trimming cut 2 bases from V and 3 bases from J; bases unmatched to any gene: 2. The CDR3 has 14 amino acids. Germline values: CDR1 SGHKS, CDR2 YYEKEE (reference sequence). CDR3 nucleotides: TGTGCCAGCAGCTTAGGACAGGGGGACTACGAGCAGTACTTC. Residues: CASSLGQGDYEQYF. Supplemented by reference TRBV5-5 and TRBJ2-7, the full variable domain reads DAGVTQSPTHLIKTRGQQVTLRCSPISGHKSVSWYQQVLGQGPQFIFQYYEKEERGRGNFPDRFSARQFPNYSSELNVNALLLGDSALYLCASSLGQGDYEQYFGPGTRLTVT.

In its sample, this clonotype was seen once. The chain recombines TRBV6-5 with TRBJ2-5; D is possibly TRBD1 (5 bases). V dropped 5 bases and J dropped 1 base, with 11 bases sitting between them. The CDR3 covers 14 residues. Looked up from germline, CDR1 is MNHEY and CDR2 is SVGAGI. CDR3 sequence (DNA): TGTGCCAGCAGTCGAAACAGGTTCCAAGAGACCCAGTACTTC. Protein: CASSRNRFQETQYF.

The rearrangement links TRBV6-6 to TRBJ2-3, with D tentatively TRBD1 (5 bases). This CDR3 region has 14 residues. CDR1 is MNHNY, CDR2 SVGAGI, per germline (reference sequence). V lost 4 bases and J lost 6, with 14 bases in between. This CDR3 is CASSFWGWSDTQYF. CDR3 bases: TGTGCCAGCAGTTTTTGGGGCTGGTCCGATACGCAGTATTTT.

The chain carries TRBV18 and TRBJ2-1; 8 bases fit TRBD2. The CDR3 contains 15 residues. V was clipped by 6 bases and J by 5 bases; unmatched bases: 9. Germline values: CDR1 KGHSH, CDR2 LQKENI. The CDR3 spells CASSPIAGNHNEQFF. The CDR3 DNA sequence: TGTGCCAGCTCCCCGATAGCGGGAAACCACAATGAGCAGTTCTTC.

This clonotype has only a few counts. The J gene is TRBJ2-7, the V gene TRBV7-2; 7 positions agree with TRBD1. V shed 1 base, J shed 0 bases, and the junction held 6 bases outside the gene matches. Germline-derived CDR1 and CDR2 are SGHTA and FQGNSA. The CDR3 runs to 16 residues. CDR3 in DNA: TGTGCCAGCAGCTTAGAGGGACAGCTAAACTCCTACGAGCAGTACTTC. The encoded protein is CASSLEGQLNSYEQYF.

The CDR3 loop reads CSVEAGAAEAFF. CDR3 bases: TGCAGCGTTGAAGCAGGGGCCGCTGAAGCTTTCTTT. The rearrangement uses TRBV29-1 and TRBJ1-1; TRBD1 might be the D (6 bases). V lost 1 base, J lost 6 bases, and 9 bases lay in between. The CDR3 extends over 12 amino acids. Germline CDR1 SQVTM, CDR2 ANQGSEA.

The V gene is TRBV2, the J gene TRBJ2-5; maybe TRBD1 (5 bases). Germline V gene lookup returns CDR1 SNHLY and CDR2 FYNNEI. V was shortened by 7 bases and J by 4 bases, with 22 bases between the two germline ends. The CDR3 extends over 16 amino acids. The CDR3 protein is CASTSRGSRDPETQYF. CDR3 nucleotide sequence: TGTGCCAGCACATCAAGGGGATCAAGAGACCCAGAGACCCAGTACTTC. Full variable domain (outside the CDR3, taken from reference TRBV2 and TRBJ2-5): EPEVTQTPSHQVTQMGQEVILRCVPISNHLYFYWYRQILGQKVEFLVSFYNNEISEKSEIFDDQFSVERPDGSNFTLKIRSTKLEDSAMYFCASTSRGSRDPETQYFGPGTRLLVL.

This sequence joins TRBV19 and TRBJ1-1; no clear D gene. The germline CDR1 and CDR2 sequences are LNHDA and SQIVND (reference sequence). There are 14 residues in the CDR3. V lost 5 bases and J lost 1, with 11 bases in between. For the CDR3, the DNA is TGTGCCAGTAGTGAGCCGTACCCGAACACTGAAGCTTTCTTT. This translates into CASSEPYPNTEAFF.

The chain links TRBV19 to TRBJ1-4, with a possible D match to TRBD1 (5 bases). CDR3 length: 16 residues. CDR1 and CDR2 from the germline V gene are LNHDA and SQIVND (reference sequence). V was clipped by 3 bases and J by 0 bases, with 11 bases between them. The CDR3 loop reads CASSIFGGSTNEKLFF. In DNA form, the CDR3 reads TGTGCCAGTAGTATCTTCGGGGGATCAACTAATGAAAAACTGTTTTTT.

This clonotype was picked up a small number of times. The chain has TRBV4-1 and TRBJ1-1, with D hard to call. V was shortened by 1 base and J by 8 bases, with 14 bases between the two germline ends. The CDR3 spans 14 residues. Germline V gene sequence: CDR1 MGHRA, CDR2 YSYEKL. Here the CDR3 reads CASSQGQGQLEAFF. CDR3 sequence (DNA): TGCGCCAGCAGCCAAGGTCAAGGTCAGTTAGAAGCTTTCTTT.

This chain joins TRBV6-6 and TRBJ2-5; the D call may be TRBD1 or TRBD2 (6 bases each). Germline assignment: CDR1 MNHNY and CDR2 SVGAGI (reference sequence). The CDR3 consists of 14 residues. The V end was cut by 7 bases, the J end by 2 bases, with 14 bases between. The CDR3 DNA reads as TGTGCCAGCACCCAGGGGCTAGCGCAAGAGACCCAGTACTTC. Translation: CASTQGLAQETQYF.

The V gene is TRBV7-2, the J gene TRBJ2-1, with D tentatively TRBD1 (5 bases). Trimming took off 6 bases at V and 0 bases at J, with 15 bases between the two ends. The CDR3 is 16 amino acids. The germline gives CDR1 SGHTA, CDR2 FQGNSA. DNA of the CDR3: TGTGCCAGCAGGTTAACCCCAGGGCCCTCCTACAATGAGCAGTTCTTC. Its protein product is CASRLTPGPSYNEQFF.

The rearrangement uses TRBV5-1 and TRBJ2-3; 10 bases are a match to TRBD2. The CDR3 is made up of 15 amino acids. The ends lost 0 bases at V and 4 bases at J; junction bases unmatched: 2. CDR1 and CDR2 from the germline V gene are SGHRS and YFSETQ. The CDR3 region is CASSLDGLAADTQYF. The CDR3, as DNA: TGCGCCAGCAGCTTGGATGGACTAGCGGCAGATACGCAGTATTTT.

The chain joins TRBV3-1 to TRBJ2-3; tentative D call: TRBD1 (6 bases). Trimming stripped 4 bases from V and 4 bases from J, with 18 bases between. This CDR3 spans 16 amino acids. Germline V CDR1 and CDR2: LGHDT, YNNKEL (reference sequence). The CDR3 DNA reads TGTGCCAGCAGCCCCCAACTCAGGGGTAGCGCAGATACGCAGTATTTT. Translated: CASSPQLRGSADTQYF.

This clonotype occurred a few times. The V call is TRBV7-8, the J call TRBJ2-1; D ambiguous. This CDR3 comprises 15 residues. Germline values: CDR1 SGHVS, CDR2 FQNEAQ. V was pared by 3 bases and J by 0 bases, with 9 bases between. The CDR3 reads CASSFTPDSYNEQFF. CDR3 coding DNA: TGTGCCAGCAGCTTTACTCCCGACTCCTACAATGAGCAGTTCTTC.